The clone carrying this T cell receptor (beta chain) was counted a single time. The antigen is unknown. It was with 60 Vbeta and 13 Jbeta primers that the PCR ran. Profiling relied on immunoSEQ multiplex PCR, and the TCRdb table lists in-frame clones only, not all of them. The repertoire holds some 170,000 clones, around 83% seen once, with about 4% in the top ten. This CDR3 region has 14 residues. V lost 0 bases and J lost 8; bases outside the gene matches: 0. The V gene's germline CDR1 is SGHRS and CDR2 YFSETQ. The record originates from a study of cytomegalovirus exposure and HLA in healthy donors. The study, taken as a whole, reports: Sequencing artifact likely explains a cluster of highly shared sequence variants. For most subjects, TCR beta sequences were reported to predict HLA-A and HLA-B alleles with accuracy.

The TCR originated in a man aged 50-60 years in good health and CMV-seropositive. The material sequenced was PBMCs. This chain links TRBV5-1 with TRBJ1-6; 9 bases fit TRBD1. CDR3 in amino acids: CASSLGDRDSPLHF. The CDR3 nucleotides are TGCGCCAGCAGCTTGGGGGACAGGGATTCACCCCTCCACTTT.